The table lists the clone carrying this T cell receptor (beta chain) with a count of one. Naive CD8 isolation took CD45RO-negative cells positively selected for CCR7 and excluded terminally differentiated effector memory CD45RA+ cells. This sample was included in a study of shared clonotypes between healthy human individuals. Study in general: The donor pool was made up of a couple of women and three men aged 18 to 49. Three plates were used per donor for CD4 naive, three for CD4 memory, two for CD8 naive and one for CD8 memory.

This CDR3 comprises 16 residues. The protocol was immunoSEQ multiplex PCR, while the TCRdb copy is restricted to in-frame clones and leaves out a portion. The top ten hold approximately 1.2% of the sample, which has 1.5 million to 2.5 million clones, roughly 95% seen once. The chain links TRBV12-2 to TRBJ2-7; no check of the table's D call, TRBD1, against the DNA was made. TRBV12-2 is a pseudogene. The specimen was naive CD8+ T cells sorted from blood. This TCR was sampled from a man aged 18 to 30 in good health. CDR3 bases: TGTGCAAGTCGCCAAAGTACAGGACAGGGCAGTTGCGAGCAGTACTTC. It translates to CASRQSTGQGSCEQYF.